The 5 T cell receptor beta chains in this list originate from one sample, sequenced in a study of control samples from healthy donors and cancer patients. The repertoire was sequenced with immunoSEQ multiplex PCR; TCRdb's copy has only in-frame clones and lacks some. The sample yields roughly 200,000 clones, 85% to 95% seen once. The sample comprised blood. These receptor sequences come from a man aged 50-59 years in good health.

The chain employs TRBV12-3 or TRBV12-4 and TRBJ2-1; no clear D gene. Trimming took off 3 bases at V and 3 bases at J, with 6 bases between the two ends. The CDR3 spans 13 residues. This CDR3 is CASSLDGYNEQFF. The CDR3 bases are TGTGCCAGCAGTTTGGACGGCTACAATGAGCAGTTCTTC.

The chain couples TRBV24-1 to TRBJ2-2, with 7 bases aligning to TRBD1. Germline CDR1 KGHDR, CDR2 SFDVKD. This CDR3 has 16 amino acids. After removal of 1 base from V and 5 bases from J, the junction contained 6 bases not matched to a gene. The CDR3 loop is CATSDLQGRGTGELFF. CDR3 DNA: TGTGCCACCAGTGATTTACAGGGGAGAGGAACCGGGGAGCTGTTTTTT.

The sample holds a few counts of this clone. The V call is TRBV4-1, the J call TRBJ1-1; D unresolved. The CDR3 extends over 15 amino acids. Trimming cost V 4 bases and J 5 bases, with 17 bases left between them. Germline V CDR1 and CDR2: MGHRA, YSYEKL. CDR3 residues: CASSLGQARTTEAFF. The CDR3 coding sequence is TGCGCCAGCAGCCTCGGGCAGGCTCGAACAACTGAAGCTTTCTTT.

This sequence joins TRBV27 and TRBJ2-2; unclear D gene. V lost 2 bases to trimming and J lost 5 bases, with 6 bases between them. Germline CDR1 and CDR2: MNHEY and SMNVEV (reference sequence). The CDR3 totals 13 residues. This chain's CDR3 is CASSLRVTGELFF. Written as DNA, the CDR3 is TGTGCCAGCAGTTTACGCGTTACCGGGGAGCTGTTTTTT.

About this clone: One junction end disagrees with the germline gene, perhaps due to a read error. V and J are TRBV2 and TRBJ2-3, with TRBD2 identical over 10 bases. Germline CDR1 reads SNHLY; CDR2 reads FYNNEI. This CDR3 spans 14 amino acids. In nucleotides, the CDR3 is TGTGCCAGCAGGGAAGGGACTAGCGCCGATACGCAGTATTTT. Protein: CASREGTSADTQYF.